A single sample gave rise to the 19 T cell receptor beta chains below, sequenced in a study of memory CD4+ T cells and cytomegalovirus serostatus. Single viable CD3+CD4+CD8-CD45RO+ cells were sorted as the memory CD4+ T cells. Produced via immunoSEQ multiplex PCR; TCRdb's table is partial and in-frame only. The sample yields over 50,000 clones, about 80% seen once. Sequenced input: memory CD4+ T cells from blood. All receptors come from an adult in good health and CMV-seronegative.

This clone occurred a few times. V usage is TRBV29-1 and J usage is TRBJ2-2; 7 nucleotides match TRBD1. CDR1 and CDR2 (germline): SQVTM, ANQGSEA. J lost 6 bases, V lost 7 bases, and 8 bases had no gene match. This CDR3 is built from 13 residues. CDR3 residues: CSAQTTGAGELFF. CDR3 nucleotide sequence: TGCAGCGCCCAGACCACAGGGGCCGGGGAGCTGTTTTTT.

The CDR3 DNA follows: TGTGCCAGCAGTGGACGAAACAGGGGGCCCTCCTACGAGCAGTACTTC. This encodes CASSGRNRGPSYEQYF. This sequence joins TRBV25-1 and TRBJ2-7; 9 bases are shared with TRBD1. V lost 4 bases, J lost 0 bases, and 7 bases stayed unmatched. CDR3 size: 16 residues. CDR1 is MGHDK, CDR2 SYGVNS, per germline.

The table lists this clone with a count of one. The chain combines TRBV19 with TRBJ1-5, with TRBD1 matching 7 bases. This CDR3 spans 15 amino acids. CDR1 LNHDA and CDR2 SQIVND come from the germline V gene (reference sequence). V shed 7 bases and J 4 bases; nucleotides not matched to a gene: 10. DNA for the CDR3: TGTGCCAGTAACTTTCGACAGGGAGATAATCAGCCCCAGCATTTT. Translation: CASNFRQGDNQPQHF.

The CDR3 DNA follows: TGTGCCAGCAGTTACCCTAGCGGGGGGGCGGGCAATGAGCAGTTCTTC. It translates to CASSYPSGGAGNEQFF. V and J are TRBV5-4 and TRBJ2-1; the match to TRBD2 covers 12 bases. Losses at the gene ends were 5 bases for V and 6 bases for J; bases not matched to a gene: 9. This CDR3 contains 16 residues. Germline lookup yields CDR1 SGHNT and CDR2 YYREEE (reference sequence).

J is TRBJ1-2 and V is TRBV28, with D possibly matching TRBD1 (6 bases). CDR1 is MDHEN, CDR2 SYDVKM, per germline. V was trimmed by 3 bases and J by 8 bases, leaving 13 bases between them. This CDR3 contains 13 residues. The chain's CDR3 is CASSFRGRRGYTF. Here the CDR3 DNA reads TGTGCCAGCAGTTTCCGGGGGCGCCGAGGCTACACCTTC.

The gene calls are TRBV9 and TRBJ2-7, with 9 bases that match TRBD1. The J segment lost 2 bases and the V segment lost 4 bases, leaving 7 bases of the junction unmatched. This CDR3 comprises 15 residues. The V gene's germline CDR1 is SGDLS and CDR2 YYNGEE. CDR3 in DNA: TGTGCCAGCAGCCCAATGGGGACAGGGACCTACGAGCAGTACTTC. Translated: CASSPMGTGTYEQYF.

The CDR3 bases are TGCGCCAGCAGCAACCCGGGACTAGCGGTTAATGAGCAGTTCTTC. The encoded protein is CASSNPGLAVNEQFF. The V and J genes are TRBV10-1 and TRBJ2-1, with 11 bases fitting TRBD2. The CDR3 length is 15 residues. Trimming cost V 6 bases and J 7 bases; bases outside gene matches: 8. Germline CDR1 WNHNN, CDR2 SYGVQD (reference sequence).

The chain employs TRBV7-8 and TRBJ2-2; D is unresolved. CDR3 size: 14 residues. V was shortened by 1 base and J by 0 bases, with 3 bases between the two germline ends. Per germline, CDR1 SGHVS and CDR2 FQNEAQ. CDR3 bases: TGTGCCAGCAGCTTAGGGACGAACACCGGGGAGCTGTTTTTT. Amino acid sequence: CASSLGTNTGELFF. The full variable domain, in which reference TRBV7-8 and TRBJ2-2 provide the parts outside the CDR3, is GAGVSQSPRYKVAKRGQDVALRCDPISGHVSLFWYQQALGQGPEFLTYFQNEAQLDKSGLPSDRFFAERPEGSVSTLKIQRTQQEDSAVYLCASSLGTNTGELFFGEGSRLTVL.

The chain joins TRBV6-6 to TRBJ2-5, with 7 bases aligning to TRBD1. This CDR3 comprises 15 residues. Germline CDR1 MNHNY, CDR2 SVGAGI (reference sequence). V shed 4 bases and J 5 bases; nucleotides not matched to a gene: 10. CDR3 loop: CASSSLNRGEETQYF. DNA of the CDR3: TGTGCCAGCAGTTCTCTCAACAGGGGAGAGGAGACCCAGTACTTC.

This clone was picked up a small number of times. V and J are TRBV2 and TRBJ1-5; D unclear. The CDR3 contains 14 residues. Trimming pared 7 bases from V and 0 bases from J, leaving 10 bases between. CDR1 is SNHLY and CDR2 is FYNNEI in the germline V gene. The CDR3 DNA follows: TGTGCCAGCATGACGGAATATAGCAATCAGCCCCAGCATTTT. It codes for CASMTEYSNQPQHF. Using reference TRBV2 and TRBJ1-5 for the parts outside the CDR3, the full variable domain is EPEVTQTPSHQVTQMGQEVILRCVPISNHLYFYWYRQILGQKVEFLVSFYNNEISEKSEIFDDQFSVERPDGSNFTLKIRSTKLEDSAMYFCASMTEYSNQPQHFGDGTRLSIL.

This sequence joins TRBV7-6 and TRBJ1-2, with D tentatively TRBD1 (5 bases). The V end was cut by 5 bases, the J end by 8 bases, with 9 bases between. CDR3 length: 11 residues. Germline V gene data show CDR1 as SGHVS and CDR2 as FNYEAQ. As DNA, the CDR3 is TGTGCCAGCAGCACCCGACAGGGCTACACCTTC. This encodes CASSTRQGYTF.

This clone has just a few counts. This rearrangement joins TRBV6-1 to TRBJ1-1, with D possibly being TRBD1 (5 bases). The CDR3 has 13 amino acids. V lost 6 bases and J lost 5, with 13 bases in between. Germline V gives CDR1 MNHNS, CDR2 SASEGT. The CDR3 DNA reads as TGTGCCAGCAGCCCCGGATGGGGGACTGAAGCTTTCTTT. This gives the protein CASSPGWGTEAFF.

The chain uses TRBV27 and TRBJ1-4; 8 nucleotides agree with TRBD1. CDR1 is MNHEY and CDR2 is SMNVEV in the germline V gene (reference sequence). The length of the CDR3 is 16 residues. J lost 0 bases, V lost 4 bases, and 4 bases had no gene match. CDR3 sequence: CASSSTTGATNEKLFF. The CDR3 nucleotides read TGTGCCAGCAGTTCGACGACAGGGGCAACTAATGAAAAACTGTTTTTT.

The genes are TRBV28 and TRBJ2-2, with D hard to call. The CDR3 contains 14 residues. Germline loops: CDR1 MDHEN, CDR2 SYDVKM. Trimming removed 6 bases at V and 3 bases at J, with 11 bases between. The CDR3 protein is CASSEIVDTGELFF. CDR3 DNA sequence: TGTGCCAGCAGCGAGATTGTGGACACCGGGGAGCTGTTTTTT.

In the case of this clone: Other DNA sequences in the sample encode the same CDR3. The chain combines TRBV9 with TRBJ2-7, with 9 positions matching TRBD1. This CDR3 spans 14 amino acids. Germline CDR1 reads SGDLS; CDR2 reads YYNGEE. V trimming: 2 bases; J trimming: 5 bases; junction bases outside the gene matches: 5. CDR3 DNA sequence: TGTGCCAGCAGCGTCGCGGACAGGGGCCACGAGCAGTACTTC. It translates to CASSVADRGHEQYF.

The chain couples TRBV4-2 to TRBJ2-1; 9 positions match TRBD1. Per germline, CDR1 LGHNA and CDR2 YNFKEQ. This CDR3 region has 12 residues. The junction had 9 bases not matched to a gene; V was cut back by 5 bases and J by 16 bases. CDR3 in amino acids: CASSVRDRELFF. DNA of the CDR3: TGTGCCAGCAGCGTCCGGGACAGGGAACTATTCTTC.

The J gene is TRBJ2-5, the V gene TRBV2, with D possibly being TRBD2 (5 bases). Germline assignment: CDR1 SNHLY and CDR2 FYNNEI. The length of the CDR3 is 13 residues. The V and J ends lost 6 bases and 2 bases respectively, with 10 bases between them. CDR3 region: CASRRELQETQYF. CDR3 DNA sequence: TGTGCCAGCAGGAGGGAGCTGCAAGAGACCCAGTACTTC.

This rearrangement joins TRBV14 to TRBJ2-7, with a weak D call TRBD2 (6 bases). The V gene's germline CDR1 is SGHDN and CDR2 FVKESK. There are 17 residues in the CDR3. Trimming pared 1 base from V and 3 bases from J, leaving 19 bases between. The CDR3 reads CASSQARAGLVSYEQYF. The CDR3 nucleotides are TGTGCCAGCAGCCAAGCGAGGGCGGGACTTGTAAGCTACGAGCAGTACTTC. Full variable domain (outside the CDR3, taken from reference TRBV14 and TRBJ2-7): EAGVTQFPSHSVIEKGQTVTLRCDPISGHDNLYWYRRVMGKEIKFLLHFVKESKQDESGMPNNRFLAERTGGTYSTLKVQPAELEDSGVYFCASSQARAGLVSYEQYFGPGTRLTVT.

The chain has TRBV7-2 and TRBJ2-7, with TRBD1 matching over 10 bases. The J segment lost 6 bases and the V segment lost 5 bases, leaving 7 bases of the junction unmatched. The CDR3 extends over 14 amino acids. Germline CDR1 and CDR2: SGHTA and FQGNSA. CDR3 sequence (DNA): TGTGCCAGCAGCCGGGACAGGGGTTTACGCGAGCAGTACTTC. This translates into CASSRDRGLREQYF.